Each of the 23 T cell receptor beta chains below was sequenced from the same sample in a study of identical twins (dated by TCRdb to 2016 to 2017). The library was prepared using 5' RACE. These reads were obtained on an Illumina HiSeq 2000. TCRdb reprocessing: public reads trimmed at Q25 with fastp, clones called with MiXCR, in-frame beta chains kept. Rows are unified per CDR3 protein, each entry keeping the most common DNA and genes. The sample data list about 500,000 distinct CDR3 sequences, and about 13% of these were observed just once. The ten largest make up more than 0.8% of the sample. The same sample was also studied in work on yellow fever vaccine responses in identical twins.

Sequences were obtained from CD4+ T cells sorted from blood. All receptors derive from a woman aged 18-29 years in good health.

This clonotype was counted a few times. This chain links TRBV24-1 with TRBJ2-1, with 11 positions matching TRBD2. J lost 4 bases, V lost 2 bases, and 6 bases had no gene match. Germline V gene lookup returns CDR1 KGHDR and CDR2 SFDVKD. The CDR3 is 17 residues long. CDR3 nucleotides: TGTGCCACCAGTGATTCGGCCGGGACTAGCGGTTACAATGAGCAGTTCTTC. Amino acids: CATSDSAGTSGYNEQFF.

The chain links TRBV3-1 to TRBJ2-3; D gene uncertain. The germline CDR1 and CDR2 sequences are LGHDT and YNNKEL (reference sequence). The CDR3 is made up of 15 amino acids. Trimming took off 8 bases at V and 0 bases at J, with 15 bases between the two ends. CDR3 sequence: CASCLQLPSTDTQYF. In DNA, the CDR3 is TGTGCCAGCTGCCTCCAGTTACCTAGCACAGATACGCAGTATTTT.

V is TRBV6-2 or TRBV6-3 and J is TRBJ2-1; D unresolved. The CDR3 totals 14 residues. The germline gives CDR1 MNHEY, CDR2 SVGEGT. Trimming removed 10 bases at V and 8 bases at J, with 21 bases between. The CDR3 region has the DNA TGTGCCATCACCAGCAGAACCCGGCGGCATGAGCAGTTCTTC. It is translated as CAITSRTRRHEQFF.

This clonotype appeared many times. The CDR3, as DNA: TGCAGTGCTCCGCGGGCGGGGGGCTGGAACACTGAAGCTTTCTTT. Translating it yields CSAPRAGGWNTEAFF. The V and J genes are TRBV20-1 and TRBJ1-1, with a possible D match to TRBD1 (6 bases). This CDR3 spans 15 amino acids. Germline V gives CDR1 DFQATT, CDR2 SNEGSKA (reference sequence). V lost 5 bases, J lost 1 base, and 17 bases lay in between.

This clonotype was found a few times. The V and J genes are TRBV11-2 and TRBJ2-1; 10 bases align to TRBD2. V trimming: 2 bases; J trimming: 6 bases; junction bases outside the gene matches: 16. Germline V gives CDR1 SGHAT, CDR2 FQNNGV. This CDR3 has 19 residues. CDR3 amino acids: CASSLRPPRAGGPSNEQFF. CDR3 coding DNA: TGTGCCAGCAGCTTACGGCCCCCTCGAGCGGGGGGGCCGAGCAATGAGCAGTTCTTC. Using reference TRBV11-2 and TRBJ2-1 for the parts outside the CDR3, the full variable domain is EAGVAQSPRYKIIEKRQSVAFWCNPISGHATLYWYQQILGQGPKLLIQFQNNGVVDDSQLPKDRFSAERLKGVDSTLKIQPAKLEDSAVYLCASSLRPPRAGGPSNEQFFGPGTRLTVL.

The chain couples TRBV28 to TRBJ2-6; a weak D match, TRBD1 (6 bases). V gave up 7 bases and J gave up 2 bases, with 12 bases separating them. The germline gives CDR1 MDHEN, CDR2 SYDVKM. The CDR3 has 15 residues. As DNA, the CDR3 is TGTGCCAGCACCAAAGGGGGAACTGGGGCCAACGTCCTGACTTTC. Its protein is CASTKGGTGANVLTF.

This chain joins TRBV30 and TRBJ1-4, with D unclear. The CDR3 extends over 11 amino acids. The V and J ends lost 3 bases and 8 bases respectively, with 7 bases between them. Germline lookup yields CDR1 GTSNPN and CDR2 SVGIG (reference sequence). The CDR3 nucleotides are TGTGCCTGGAGGGGTGGCGAAAAACTGTTTTTT. As protein: CAWRGGEKLFF. Full variable domain (rest looked up from reference TRBV30 and TRBJ1-4): SQTIHQWPATLVQPVGSPLSLECTVEGTSNPNLYWYRQAAGRGLQLLFYSVGIGQISSEVPQNLSASRPQDRQFILSSKKLLLSDSGFYLCAWRGGEKLFFGSGTQLSVL.

CDR3 protein: CSVEGRSSLNLPGNEQFF. The CDR3 region has the DNA TGCAGCGTTGAAGGCAGGTCCTCCCTCAACCTCCCGGGGAATGAGCAGTTCTTC. The genes are TRBV29-1 and TRBJ2-1; tentatively, D is TRBD2 (5 bases). The CDR3 is made up of 18 amino acids. V lost 1 base to trimming and J lost 7 bases, with 26 bases between them. Germline values: CDR1 SQVTM, CDR2 ANQGSEA.

The sample holds a few counts of this clonotype. The rearrangement uses TRBV24-1 and TRBJ1-2; maybe TRBD1 (5 bases). Germline V gene data show CDR1 as KGHDR and CDR2 as SFDVKD. Trimming took 2 bases from V and 7 from J, leaving 7 bases between them. There are 12 residues in the CDR3. The CDR3 reads CATSDWGFGYTF. The DNA of the CDR3 is TGTGCCACCAGTGATTGGGGGTTTGGCTACACCTTC.

This chain's CDR3 is CASIYFGLAGGQGQETQYF. The CDR3 DNA reads TGTGCCAGCATCTATTTCGGACTAGCGGGGGGCCAAGGCCAAGAGACCCAGTACTTC. The V gene is TRBV2, the J gene TRBJ2-5, with 14 nucleotides matching TRBD2. The V segment lost 7 bases and the J segment 1 base; nucleotides outside the gene matches: 14. The CDR3 has 19 amino acids. The V gene's germline CDR1 is SNHLY and CDR2 FYNNEI.

CDR3 in amino acids: CASSAQTSGRASYNEQFF. In nucleotides, the CDR3 is TGTGCCAGCAGCGCCCAGACTAGCGGGAGGGCCTCCTACAATGAGCAGTTCTTC. The chain couples TRBV2 to TRBJ2-1, with 14 bases lining up with TRBD2. There are 18 residues in the CDR3. The J segment lost 0 bases and the V segment lost 6 bases, leaving 7 bases of the junction unmatched. Germline values: CDR1 SNHLY, CDR2 FYNNEI.

This clonotype appeared many times. The chain links TRBV7-2 to TRBJ2-1; no clear D. Trimming pared 5 bases from V and 7 bases from J, leaving 12 bases between. CDR1 is SGHTA, CDR2 FQGNSA, per germline. This CDR3 comprises 13 residues. The chain's CDR3 is CASSRRVENEQFF. CDR3 sequence (DNA): TGTGCCAGCAGCCGCCGGGTCGAGAATGAGCAGTTCTTC.

This clonotype was counted ten times or more. The chain combines TRBV4-3 with TRBJ2-7; D may be TRBD1 (5 bases). The CDR3 covers 15 residues. The V end was cut by 0 bases, the J end by 2 bases, with 11 bases between. CDR1 is LGHNA and CDR2 is YSLEER in the germline V gene. CDR3 amino acids: CASSQDLYRTYEQYF. The CDR3 nucleotides are TGCGCCAGCAGCCAAGATCTTTACAGGACCTACGAGCAGTACTTC.

This clonotype was detected a few times. The chain joins TRBV4-3 to TRBJ2-3, with D possibly matching TRBD1 (7 bases). Between the trimmed V and J ends, which lost 5 bases and 5 bases, there was a span of 17 bases. Per the germline V gene, CDR1 is LGHNA and CDR2 is YSLEER. The CDR3 runs 15 residues. As DNA, the CDR3 is TGCGCCAGCAGCTCTCGCAGGGGGGAAATAGATACGCAGTATTTT. This codes for CASSSRRGEIDTQYF.

J is TRBJ1-1 and V is TRBV5-1; TRBD1 might be the D (5 bases). This CDR3 is built from 14 residues. V lost 4 bases and J 0 bases, leaving 10 bases between the germline ends. Germline lookup yields CDR1 SGHRS and CDR2 YFSETQ. CDR3 sequence (DNA): TGCGCCAGCAGCACCGGGACGGTGAACACTGAAGCTTTCTTT. Amino acid sequence: CASSTGTVNTEAFF.

This clonotype has a single count. The chain couples TRBV12-3 or TRBV12-4 to TRBJ2-3; 12 bases fit TRBD2. J lost 6 bases, V lost 1 base, and 11 bases had no gene match. The CDR3 sequence is 18 residues long. The CDR3 DNA reads TGTGCCAGCAGTTTAGGGGGACTAGCGGGTCCTACGCAGGATACGCAGTATTTT. As protein: CASSLGGLAGPTQDTQYF.

The rearrangement links TRBV7-2 to TRBJ1-1; possibly TRBD1 for D (6 bases). Deletions cut 8 bases from V and 2 bases from J, with 12 bases between. Per germline, CDR1 SGHTA and CDR2 FQGNSA. The CDR3 runs 13 residues. CDR3 in amino acids: CASGRQENTEAFF. The CDR3 DNA reads as TGTGCCAGCGGAAGACAGGAAAACACTGAAGCTTTCTTT.

The rearrangement joins TRBV7-9 to TRBJ1-2; tentatively, D is TRBD1 (6 bases). Looked up from germline, CDR1 is SEHNR and CDR2 is FQNEAQ (reference sequence). The CDR3 is 15 residues long. V lost 5 bases to trimming and J lost 6 bases, with 19 bases between them. The CDR3 sequence is CASSPGDWGSDGYTF. In nucleotides, the CDR3 is TGTGCCAGCAGCCCAGGGGACTGGGGTAGTGATGGCTACACCTTC.

This clonotype was observed a few times. The chain links TRBV18 to TRBJ1-5; 9 nucleotides agree with TRBD1. V was clipped by 6 bases and J by 2 bases; unmatched bases: 5. Germline V gives CDR1 KGHSH, CDR2 LQKENI. The CDR3 contains 15 residues. The CDR3 loop is CASSQGDRGNQPQHF. The CDR3 DNA sequence: TGTGCCAGCTCTCAGGGGGACAGGGGCAATCAGCCCCAGCATTTT.

The V gene is TRBV20-1, the J gene TRBJ2-7; 14 bases fit TRBD2. The CDR3 extends over 15 amino acids. The trim removed 6 bases at V and 5 bases at J, leaving 9 bases unmatched. Germline V lookup: CDR1 DFQATT, CDR2 SNEGSKA (reference sequence). CDR3 sequence: CSATGLAGDLNEQYF. The CDR3 bases are TGCAGTGCCACGGGACTAGCGGGAGATTTGAACGAGCAGTACTTC.

The CDR3 nucleotides read TGTGCCAGCAGCGGACAGGCCGGTTACGAGCAGTACTTC. Its translation is CASSGQAGYEQYF. The V and J genes are TRBV28 and TRBJ2-7; 7 bases match TRBD1. J was trimmed by 4 bases and V by 6 bases; bases with no gene match: 6. Germline-derived CDR1 and CDR2 are MDHEN and SYDVKM. The CDR3 consists of 13 residues.

This clonotype has just a few counts. This sequence joins TRBV2 and TRBJ2-7; D ambiguous. The CDR3 is made up of 11 amino acids. The germline V and J ends were trimmed by 1 base and 6 bases, with 4 bases remaining between them. Per germline, CDR1 SNHLY and CDR2 FYNNEI. CDR3 protein: CASSEVLEQYF. The CDR3 DNA reads as TGTGCCAGCAGTGAAGTGCTCGAGCAGTACTTC.

This clonotype was detected only a few times. This chain uses TRBV7-9 with TRBJ2-3, with D unclear. V was pared by 2 bases and J by 3 bases, with 9 bases between. This CDR3 has 14 residues. CDR1 and CDR2 from the germline V gene are SEHNR and FQNEAQ (reference sequence). As DNA, the CDR3 is TGTGCCAGCAGCTTATTCGAGCGTACAGATACGCAGTATTTT. Amino acid sequence: CASSLFERTDTQYF.